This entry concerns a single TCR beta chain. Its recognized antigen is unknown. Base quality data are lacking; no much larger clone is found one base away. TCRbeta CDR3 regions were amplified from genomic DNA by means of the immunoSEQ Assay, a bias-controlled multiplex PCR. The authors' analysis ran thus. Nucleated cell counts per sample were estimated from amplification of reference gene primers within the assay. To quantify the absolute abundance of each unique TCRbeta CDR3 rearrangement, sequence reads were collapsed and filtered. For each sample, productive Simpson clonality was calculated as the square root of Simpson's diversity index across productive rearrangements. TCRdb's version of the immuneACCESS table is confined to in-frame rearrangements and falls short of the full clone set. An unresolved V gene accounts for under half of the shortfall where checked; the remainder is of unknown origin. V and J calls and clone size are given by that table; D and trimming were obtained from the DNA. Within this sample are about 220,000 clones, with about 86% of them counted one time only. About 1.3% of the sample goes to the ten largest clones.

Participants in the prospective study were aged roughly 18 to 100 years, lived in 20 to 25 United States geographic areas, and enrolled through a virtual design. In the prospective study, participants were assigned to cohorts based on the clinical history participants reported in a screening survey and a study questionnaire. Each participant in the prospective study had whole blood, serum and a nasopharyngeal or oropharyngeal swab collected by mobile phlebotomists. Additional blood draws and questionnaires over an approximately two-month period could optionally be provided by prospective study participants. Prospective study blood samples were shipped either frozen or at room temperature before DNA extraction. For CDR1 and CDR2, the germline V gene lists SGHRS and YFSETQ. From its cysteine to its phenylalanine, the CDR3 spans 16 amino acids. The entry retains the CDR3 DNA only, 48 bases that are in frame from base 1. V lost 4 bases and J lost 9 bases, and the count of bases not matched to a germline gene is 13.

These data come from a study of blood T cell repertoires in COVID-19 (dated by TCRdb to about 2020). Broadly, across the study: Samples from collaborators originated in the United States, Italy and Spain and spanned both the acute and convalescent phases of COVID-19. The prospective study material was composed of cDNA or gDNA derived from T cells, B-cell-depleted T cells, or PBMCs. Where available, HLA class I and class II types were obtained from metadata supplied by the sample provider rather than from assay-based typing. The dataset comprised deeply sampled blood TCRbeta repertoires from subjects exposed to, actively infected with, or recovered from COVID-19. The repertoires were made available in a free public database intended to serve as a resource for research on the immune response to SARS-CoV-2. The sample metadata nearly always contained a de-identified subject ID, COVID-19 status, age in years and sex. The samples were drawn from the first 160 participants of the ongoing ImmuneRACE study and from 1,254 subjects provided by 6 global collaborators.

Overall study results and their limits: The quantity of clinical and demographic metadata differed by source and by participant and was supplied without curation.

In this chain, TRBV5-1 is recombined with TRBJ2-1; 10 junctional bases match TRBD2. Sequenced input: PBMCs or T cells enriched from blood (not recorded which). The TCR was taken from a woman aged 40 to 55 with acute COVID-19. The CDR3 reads CASSAVWASGSTEQFF. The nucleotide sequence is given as TGCGCCAGCAGCGCCGTTTGGGCTAGCGGGAGCACTGAGCAGTTCTTC.